The clone carrying this T cell receptor beta chain showed up just a few times. Its antigen is not known. The data were taken from a study of early T cells in non-severe SARS-CoV-2 infection. Study-wide background: Chains stayed unpaired after sequencing of bulk RNA from unsorted whole blood.

Findings and caveats of the study: The study's VDJdb matching favored anti-spike CD8 responses and missed private and CD4 specificities.

Germline assignment: CDR1 SGHNT and CDR2 YYREEE (reference sequence). V shed 2 bases and J shed 1 base, with 15 bases lying between them. There are 16 residues in the CDR3. The protocol attached unique molecular identifiers to individual cDNA molecules. Using its own MiXCR run on the 5' RACE reads, TCRdb lists one record per CDR3 protein. The sample has tens of thousands of distinct CDR3 sequences, 15% seen once. V is TRBV5-4 and J is TRBJ1-1; D ambiguous. This TCR was recovered from an adult who was a healthcare worker with PCR-confirmed SARS-CoV-2 infection or an uninfected control (not recorded which). What was sequenced was whole blood. CDR3 in amino acids: CASSFARVRGNTEAFF. Written as DNA, the CDR3 is TGTGCCAGCAGCTTCGCCCGGGTTCGGGGGAACACTGAAGCTTTCTTT.